This T cell receptor beta chain comes out of a study of T cell repertoires in cytomegalovirus infection. Study at large: Matching HLA type, along with CMV infection, was indicated by public TCR beta signatures. Notes on the study in general: CMV-specific TCR beta clonotypes restricted by HLA-C dominated the ex vivo response. The cumulative frequency of public TCR beta families distinguished individuals who carried CMV together with the relevant HLA.

The V and J ends lost 3 bases and 3 bases respectively, with 20 bases between them. Germline CDR1 MDHEN, CDR2 SYDVKM. This CDR3 has 17 residues. This clonotype was detected a few times. Its specificity is not known. TCRdb re-analysed the reads in MiXCR, keeping a single row per CDR3 protein. In the table there are just over 150,000 distinct CDR3 sequences, around 20% of which are singletons. This TCR came from a human donor in good health (CMV status not recorded). Some clones in this sample may be carry-over from other donors' samples. This rearrangement joins TRBV28 to TRBJ2-5; tentative D call: TRBD2 (7 bases). The sample taken for sequencing was PBMCs. As DNA, the CDR3 is TGTGCCAGCAGTTTTTTTGGGGGCGGGAGTGGGGAAGAGACCCAGTACTTC. It is translated as CASSFFGGGSGEETQYF.